This TCR beta chain is drawn from a study of cytomegalovirus exposure and HLA in healthy donors. Assay used: immunoSEQ multiplex PCR; TCRdb lists only in-frame clones, some missing. The table shows about 58,000 clones, with under 95% occurring only once. Germline values: CDR1 MDHEN, CDR2 SYDVKM. The CDR3 covers 13 residues. J lost 4 bases, V lost 7 bases, and 3 bases had no gene match. This TCR was recovered from a man aged 18 to 29 in good health and CMV-seronegative. Sample: PBMCs. The chain combines TRBV28 with TRBJ2-1, with TRBD1 matching 8 bases. The CDR3 loop reads CASNGQGYNEQFF. DNA for the CDR3: TGTGCCAGCAATGGACAGGGTTACAATGAGCAGTTCTTC.